A selection of T cell receptor beta chains follows, all from one sample in a study of response to subunit inactivated influenza vaccine. In TCRdb, the RT-PCR reads were re-called with MiXCR into one record per CDR3 protein. The table has hundreds of thousands of distinct CDR3 sequences, about 10% seen once. This same sample was also taken into another study, of T cells expressing NK-cell markers.

Sequencing was performed on PBMCs from blood, taken on the day of vaccination. The receptor source for this set is a man aged 45-60 years who received an inactivated influenza vaccine. Both conserved end residues are part of each CDR3. Each record gives: V gene, D gene, J gene, clone size, CDR3 protein, CDR3 DNA. The D gene is left open where the match is weak. Size values are once, few and many counts, or a class for expanded clones, and some rows have none.

>TRBV5-6|NA|TRBJ2-7|few
CASSFLTDSPPYEQYF
TGTGCCAGCAGTTTCCTTACGGACTCTCCCCCCTACGAGCAGTACTTC
>TRBV7-2|NA|TRBJ2-1|NA
CASSLASINEQFF
TGTGCCAGCAGCTTAGCGTCTATTAATGAGCAGTTCTTC
>TRBV7-8|TRBD1|TRBJ2-7|NA
CASSKDRGVEQYF
TGTGCCAGCAGCAAGGACAGGGGGGTTGAACAGTACTTC
>TRBV7-9|NA|TRBJ2-3|NA
CASSLHRWGLTDTQYF
TGTGCCAGCAGCTTACATCGGTGGGGCTTAACAGATACGCAGTATTTT
>TRBV10-3|NA|TRBJ2-7|NA
CAISDGARSSYEQYF
TGTGCCATCAGTGACGGGGCCCGAAGCTCCTACGAGCAGTACTTC
>TRBV5-1|NA|TRBJ1-4|many
CASSSVGSTNEKLFF
TGCGCCAGCAGCTCCGTAGGATCAACTAATGAAAAACTGTTTTTT
>TRBV28|TRBD2|TRBJ2-5|NA
CASSPPGLAGKGPQYF
TGTGCCAGCAGTCCCCCAGGACTAGCGGGGAAGGGTCCCCAGTACTTC
>TRBV2|NA|TRBJ2-7|NA
CASRGTDRYEQYF
TGTGCCAGCAGGGGGACCGATCGCTACGAGCAGTACTTC
>TRBV5-1|NA|TRBJ2-3|few
CASSVPGGTDTQYF
TGCGCCAGCAGCGTCCCGGGAGGCACAGATACGCAGTATTTT
>TRBV14|TRBD1|TRBJ2-1|NA
CASSRTGDYNEHFF
TGTGCCAGCAGCCGGACAGGAGATTACAATGAGCATTTCTTC
>TRBV20-1|NA|TRBJ2-2|NA
CSAIRGGANGELFF
TGCAGTGCTATACGAGGGGGGGCCAACGGGGAGCTGTTTTTT
>TRBV6-5|NA|TRBJ1-3|NA
CASSTQYSGNTIYF
TGTGCCAGCAGTACACAGTACTCTGGAAACACCATATATTTT
>TRBV11-2|NA|TRBJ1-2|few
CASRTSGRTKFYGYTF
TGTGCCAGCAGGACCTCGGGACGGACAAAGTTCTATGGCTACACCTTC
>TRBV5-6|TRBD2|TRBJ2-2|few
CASSLWASGINTGELFF
TGTGCCAGCAGCTTGTGGGCTAGCGGGATCAACACCGGGGAGCTGTTTTTT
>TRBV12-3/TRBV12-4|NA|TRBJ2-7|NA
CASSARSRPSYEQYF
TGTGCCAGCAGTGCGAGGTCAAGACCGTCCTACGAGCAGTACTTC
>TRBV6-2/TRBV6-3|NA|TRBJ2-6|few
CASSFSVPRANVLTF
TGTGCCAGCAGTTTCTCTGTACCCAGGGCCAACGTCCTGACTTTC
>TRBV12-3/TRBV12-4|NA|TRBJ1-6|few
CASSFGTEASPLHF
TGTGCCAGCAGTTTCGGGACGGAGGCTTCACCCCTCCACTTT
>TRBV24-1|NA|TRBJ2-5|few
CATSDGAGPATQYF
TGTGCCACCAGTGATGGGGCAGGGCCAGCAACCCAGTACTTC
>TRBV4-3|TRBD2|TRBJ2-3|NA
CASSQGAGAVDTQYF
TGCGCCAGCAGCCAAGGAGCGGGAGCGGTAGATACGCAGTATTTT
>TRBV20-1|NA|TRBJ2-7|NA
CSASGFQASYEQYF
TGCAGTGCCAGCGGTTTTCAGGCGAGCTACGAGCAGTACTTC
>TRBV4-1|NA|TRBJ2-7|NA
CASSQDHTSYEQYF
TGCGCCAGCAGCCAAGATCACACCTCCTACGAGCAGTACTTC
>TRBV12-3/TRBV12-4|NA|TRBJ2-1|NA
CASSLAQGASGEQFF
TGTGCCAGCAGTTTGGCTCAGGGAGCTAGTGGTGAGCAGTTCTTC
>TRBV5-1|NA|TRBJ1-1|many
CASSLGRLNTEAFF
TGTGCCAGCAGTTTAGGACGGCTGAACACTGAAGCTTTCTTT
>TRBV28|NA|TRBJ1-1|many
CASSLGGAASAFF
TGTGCCAGCAGTTTGGGGGGGGCAGCTTCAGCTTTCTTT
>TRBV7-2|NA|TRBJ2-7|few
CASSLVPYGSEQYF
TGTGCCAGCAGCTTAGTCCCTTACGGGAGTGAGCAGTACTTC
>TRBV9|NA|TRBJ2-3|NA
CASSRTTLDTQYF
TGTGCCAGCAGCAGGACTACGCTGGATACGCAGTATTTT
>TRBV7-7|NA|TRBJ2-7|NA
CASSFGVGRAADEQYF
TGTGCCAGCAGCTTTGGGGTGGGTCGGGCCGCCGACGAGCAGTACTTC
>TRBV4-3|NA|TRBJ2-3|many
CASSQDRLTDTQYF
TGCGCCAGCAGCCAAGATAGACTCACAGATACGCAGTATTTT
>TRBV20-1|TRBD2|TRBJ2-1|NA
CSARDWKRGGAGYNEQFF
TGCAGTGCTAGAGATTGGAAGCGGGGCGGTGCCGGCTACAATGAGCAGTTCTTC
>TRBV7-3|NA|TRBJ2-6|NA
CASSSGLGGSSTGANVLTF
TGTGCCAGCAGCTCAGGGCTCGGGGGTTCTTCCACTGGGGCCAACGTCCTGACTTTC
>TRBV3-1|TRBD2|TRBJ2-5|NA
CASRIPGGKGTQYF
TGTGCCAGCAGAATCCCGGGGGGGAAAGGGACCCAGTACTTC
>TRBV5-6|NA|TRBJ2-7|many
CASSLVQGSKYF
TGTGCCAGCAGCTTGGTCCAGGGTTCCAAGTACTTC
>TRBV28|NA|TRBJ1-2|NA
CASSFWSPYGYTF
TGTGCCAGCAGTTTTTGGTCACCCTATGGCTACACCTTC
>TRBV29-1|NA|TRBJ2-3|few
CSLLARTDTQYF
TGCAGCCTTCTCGCCAGGACAGATACGCAGTATTTT
>TRBV29-1|NA|TRBJ2-5|NA
CSVDIGVETQYF
TGCAGCGTTGATATAGGGGTAGAGACCCAGTACTTC
>TRBV4-3|TRBD2|TRBJ2-1|NA
CASSQDSGTNNEQFF
TGCGCCAGCAGCCAGGATAGCGGGACAAACAATGAGCAGTTCTTC
>TRBV12-3/TRBV12-4|TRBD2|TRBJ2-7|few
CASSSAQRGHEQYF
TGTGCCAGCAGTTCCGCCCAGCGGGGCCACGAGCAGTACTTC
>TRBV5-1|TRBD2|TRBJ2-5|once
CATSLAGLAGKETQYF
TGCGCCACCAGCTTGGCCGGACTAGCGGGAAAAGAGACCCAGTACTTC
>TRBV5-6|NA|TRBJ2-3|many
CASSLEGLRYF
TGTGCCAGCAGCTTGGAGGGGCTCCGGTATTTT
>TRBV7-9|NA|TRBJ2-3|NA
CASSSPRDTQYF
TGTGCCAGCAGCTCACCTAGGGATACGCAGTATTTT
>TRBV5-1|NA|TRBJ2-5|NA
CASTGTPEIEAQYF
TGCGCCAGCACCGGGACACCCGAAATCGAGGCCCAGTACTTC
>TRBV5-6|NA|TRBJ2-5|few
CASSNGLRGTKETQYF
TGTGCCAGCAGCAACGGCCTAAGGGGAACCAAAGAGACCCAGTACTTC
>TRBV28|NA|TRBJ2-1|NA
CASSPQGASGYNEQFF
TGTGCCAGCAGTCCACAGGGAGCCTCGGGGTACAATGAGCAGTTCTTC
>TRBV18|NA|TRBJ1-2|NA
CASSPLVGENYGYTF
TGTGCCAGCTCACCCCTGGTCGGGGAAAACTATGGCTACACCTTC
>TRBV7-9|NA|TRBJ2-3|NA
CASSLDSPGRAQYF
TGTGCCAGCAGCTTAGATTCACCGGGACGGGCGCAGTATTTT
>TRBV12-3/TRBV12-4|TRBD1|TRBJ1-4|many
CASSQTGEREKLFF
TGTGCCAGCAGTCAGACAGGGGAGCGTGAAAAACTGTTTTTT
>TRBV3-1|NA|TRBJ2-7|NA
CASSQAGGASPPVDF
TGTGCCAGCAGCCAAGCTGGCGGAGCCTCCCCCCCCGTGGACTTC
>TRBV5-1|TRBD2|TRBJ2-1|few
CATSSRRGAREQFF
TGCGCCACTTCTTCGAGGCGGGGGGCGCGGGAGCAGTTCTTC
>TRBV20-1|TRBD2|TRBJ2-7|NA
CSARDPVAGGYEQYF
TGCAGTGCTAGAGACCCGGTAGCGGGAGGATATGAGCAGTACTTC
>TRBV11-2|TRBD2|TRBJ2-1|NA
CASSSGGGGLWNEQFF
TGTGCCAGCAGCTCTGGGGGGGGAGGTCTTTGGAATGAGCAGTTCTTC
>TRBV7-9|TRBD2|TRBJ2-1|NA
CASTIGGGEQFF
TGTGCCAGCACTATTGGGGGGGGTGAGCAGTTCTTC
>TRBV7-2|NA|TRBJ2-3|few
CASSLYFADTQYF
TGTGCCAGCAGCTTATACTTCGCAGATACGCAGTATTTT
>TRBV7-9|NA|TRBJ2-2|few
CASSWYLGFDTGELFF
TGTGCCAGCAGCTGGTACCTTGGGTTTGACACCGGGGAGCTGTTTTTT
>TRBV7-9|TRBD2|TRBJ2-1|NA
CASSYRLAGWDEQFF
TGTGCCAGCAGCTATAGACTAGCGGGGTGGGATGAGCAGTTCTTC
>TRBV5-1|NA|TRBJ2-2|many
CASSPRRGGGTGELFF
TGCGCCAGCAGCCCAAGGCGGGGCGGTGGGACCGGGGAGCTGTTTTTT